The 13 T cell receptor beta chains below all came from one sample that was sequenced in a study of response to subunit inactivated influenza vaccine (dated by TCRdb to the late 2010s). The time point label of this sample denotes: 45 days after influenza vaccine administration. Library method: RT-PCR. The reads were generated on an Illumina HiSeq 2500. Clones were called with MiXCR by TCRdb after fastp trimmed the public reads at Q25, and only in-frame beta chains were retained. Every distinct CDR3 protein forms one entry, paired with its most common genes and DNA. This sample is represented by roughly 460,000 distinct CDR3 sequences; roughly 11% of them were singletons. In total, the top ten clones hold roughly 12% of the sample. The sample consisted of PBMCs from blood, taken 40 to 50 days after vaccination. The source is a man in his forties or fifties who received an inactivated influenza vaccine. Donor details come from another sample of the same person, matched by shared clones.

This clonotype was counted only a few times. This rearrangement joins TRBV6-5 to TRBJ2-7; 7 bases fit TRBD1. V shed 0 bases and J 5 bases; nucleotides not matched to a gene: 10. CDR1 and CDR2 from the germline V gene are MNHEY and SVGAGI. The CDR3 spans 16 residues. The CDR3 DNA sequence: TGTGCCAGCAGTTACTCGTACAGGGGAATCTCAAACGAGCAGTACTTC. It translates to CASSYSYRGISNEQYF.

The chain carries TRBV12-3 or TRBV12-4 and TRBJ1-5; maybe TRBD1 (6 bases). V lost 6 bases, J lost 4 bases, and 16 bases lay in between. There are 15 residues in the CDR3. The DNA for the CDR3 is TGTGCCAGCAGATACCGAACAGGGCCTAATCAGCCCCAGCATTTT. This sequence encodes CASRYRTGPNQPQHF.

The rearrangement joins TRBV29-1 to TRBJ2-1; D is tentatively TRBD1 or TRBD2 (5 bases each). The length of the CDR3 is 11 residues. Germline-derived CDR1 and CDR2 are SQVTM and ANQGSEA. V dropped 5 bases and J dropped 12 bases, with 14 bases sitting between them. The CDR3 sequence is CSVMRGGMQFF. CDR3 in DNA: TGCAGCGTTATGAGGGGCGGAATGCAGTTCTTC.

The chain carries TRBV24-1 and TRBJ2-1; 8 bases map to TRBD2. The junction had 13 bases not matched to a gene; V was cut back by 5 bases and J by 2 bases. The CDR3 covers 18 residues. Germline V CDR1 and CDR2: KGHDR, SFDVKD. The CDR3 DNA sequence: TGTGCCACCAGTGGCGTTTCGGAGCGGGAGCGCACCTACAATGAGCAGTTCTTC. It codes for CATSGVSERERTYNEQFF.

V is TRBV5-5 and J is TRBJ2-7, with 8 bases fitting TRBD1. With V trimmed by 0 bases and J by 3 bases, 5 bases remained unmatched. The V gene's germline CDR1 is SGHKS and CDR2 YYEKEE (reference sequence). The CDR3 covers 15 residues. CDR3 DNA: TGTGCCAGCAGCTTGGGACCGGGACAGGTCTACGAGCAGTACTTC. It specifies CASSLGPGQVYEQYF.

This clonotype was counted between two and nine times. V gene TRBV4-2 combines with J gene TRBJ1-4; D is undetermined. This CDR3 is 16 amino acids long. Trimming left V 0 bases short and J 0 bases short, with 8 bases between. CDR1 is LGHNA and CDR2 is YNFKEQ in the germline V gene. In DNA form, the CDR3 reads TGTGCCAGCAGCCAAGATAGGAGGGCAACTAATGAAAAACTGTTTTTT. As protein: CASSQDRRATNEKLFF.

As for this clonotype: This may be a read error, as it is one base from a much larger clone. The V and J genes are TRBV28 and TRBJ1-1, with 7 bases identical to TRBD1. This CDR3 region has 13 residues. V dropped 7 bases and J dropped 8; count of bases not matched to a gene: 10. CDR1 and CDR2 (germline): MDHEN, SYDVKM. The chain's CDR3 is CASTFADRAEAFF. In DNA, the CDR3 is TGTGCCAGCACCTTCGCCGACAGGGCCGAAGCTTTCTTT.

The rearrangement uses TRBV6-2 or TRBV6-3 and TRBJ2-2, with 9 bases identical to TRBD2. CDR1 and CDR2 (germline): MNHEY, SVGEGT. The trim removed 6 bases at V and 4 bases at J, leaving 6 bases unmatched. The CDR3 loop spans 15 amino acids. The DNA of the CDR3 is TGTGCCAGCAGACGACTAGCGGCTCTCACCGGGGAGCTGTTTTTT. Its protein is CASRRLAALTGELFF.

Only a few counts were recorded for this clonotype. V gene TRBV20-1 combines with J gene TRBJ1-4; 7 bases map to TRBD1. CDR1 is DFQATT, CDR2 SNEGSKA, per germline (reference sequence). V was pared by 4 bases and J by 8 bases, with 10 bases of the junction left unmatched. This CDR3 contains 14 residues. CDR3 nucleotide sequence: TGCAGTGCTATTATCGGGACAGATGGGGAAAAACTGTTTTTT. It translates to CSAIIGTDGEKLFF.

V usage is TRBV20-1 and J usage is TRBJ2-3, with 9 bases that match TRBD2. Germline V gives CDR1 DFQATT, CDR2 SNEGSKA (reference sequence). The CDR3 contains 16 residues. After removal of 6 bases from V and 2 bases from J, the junction contained 12 bases not matched to a gene. In DNA form, the CDR3 reads TGCAGTGCCGTTCGGTGGGCGGGAGGGACCACAGATACGCAGTATTTT. Translated, it gives CSAVRWAGGTTDTQYF.

The chain joins TRBV28 to TRBJ2-7, with D possibly called TRBD1 or TRBD2 (5 bases each). V lost 7 bases and J lost 4, with 8 bases in between. Germline CDR1 is MDHEN and CDR2 is SYDVKM. This CDR3 spans 11 amino acids. The CDR3 loop is CASNWGYEQYF. CDR3 bases: TGTGCCAGCAACTGGGGGTACGAGCAGTACTTC.

The rearrangement uses TRBV28 and TRBJ2-1; TRBD2 aligns across 8 bases. The length of the CDR3 is 17 residues. Trimming took 5 bases from V and 0 from J; bases not matched to a gene: 9. CDR1 and CDR2 (germline): MDHEN, SYDVKM. DNA for the CDR3: TGTGCCAGCAGTCCCAGTACTAGCGGTTACTCCTACAATGAGCAGTTCTTC. It codes for CASSPSTSGYSYNEQFF.

The rearrangement uses TRBV9 and TRBJ2-7, with D perhaps matching TRBD1 (6 bases). Germline V gene sequence: CDR1 SGDLS, CDR2 YYNGEE. Trimming pared 0 bases from V and 3 bases from J, leaving 10 bases between. The CDR3 has 14 amino acids. The CDR3 reads CASSVGDTGYEQYF. For the CDR3, the DNA is TGTGCCAGCAGCGTAGGGGACACGGGCTACGAGCAGTACTTC.